The 17 T cell receptor beta chains below were found in one sample sequenced in a study of blood T cell repertoires in COVID-19 (TCRdb year 2020). The library was obtained by the immunoSEQ multiplex PCR assay. TCRdb mirrors the immuneACCESS table, restricted to in-frame sequences. Some clones are absent from its copies; in checked studies, under half trace to an unresolved V gene, and the reason for the others is unknown. The sample data list more than 150,000 clones, and 84% of these were observed just once. The ten largest account for roughly 7% of the sample. Material for sequencing was peripheral blood. All receptors derive from a human donor in a cohort sampled during active COVID-19.

The gene calls are TRBV27 and TRBJ1-2, with TRBD1 matching 10 bases. V lost 6 bases and J lost 2; bases outside the gene matches: 3. The CDR3 runs 14 residues. Per the germline V gene, CDR1 is MNHEY and CDR2 is SMNVEV (reference sequence). CDR3 DNA: TGTGCCAGCAGACCGGGACAGGGGAACTATGGCTACACCTTC. This codes for CASRPGQGNYGYTF.

The chain uses TRBV7-3 and TRBJ2-5, with 11 positions matching TRBD1. The CDR3 sequence is 16 residues long. CDR1 is SGHTA, CDR2 FQGTGA, per germline. V dropped 5 bases and J dropped 5; count of bases not matched to a gene: 10. This chain's CDR3 is CASSPGDRGAGETQYF. Here the CDR3 DNA reads TGTGCCAGCAGCCCAGGGGACAGGGGGGCAGGCGAGACCCAGTACTTC.

J is TRBJ2-1 and V is TRBV3-1 (or the pseudogene TRBV3-2), with D perhaps matching TRBD2 (5 bases). This CDR3 is 14 amino acids long. Germline values: CDR1 LGHDT, CDR2 YNNKEL (reference sequence). V lost 1 base, J lost 9 bases, and 13 bases lay in between. The CDR3 nucleotides are TGTGCCAGCAGCCAAGTTGTTAGTGGAGGTGAGCAGTTCTTC. Amino acids: CASSQVVSGGEQFF.

This clone was found a few times. The rearrangement joins TRBV9 to TRBJ2-7; 9 nucleotides agree with TRBD2. The germline CDR1 and CDR2 sequences are SGDLS and YYNGEE. V lost 3 bases and J lost 5; bases outside the gene matches: 9. CDR3 length: 15 residues. The CDR3 nucleotides are TGTGCCAGCAGCGCGACCGGGACTAGCATTCACGAGCAGTACTTC. Its translation is CASSATGTSIHEQYF.

The CDR3 region has the DNA TGCGCCAGCAGCTTGGTACTATCCCAAGAGACCCAGTACTTC. This translates into CASSLVLSQETQYF. This sequence joins TRBV5-1 and TRBJ2-5; unclear D gene. Germline V gene sequence: CDR1 SGHRS, CDR2 YFSETQ. V lost 0 bases and J lost 1, with 7 bases in between. The CDR3 runs 14 residues.

This chain joins TRBV9 and TRBJ1-1; TRBD1 is a possible D gene (5 bases). CDR1 is SGDLS, CDR2 YYNGEE, per germline. The germline V and J ends were trimmed by 1 base and 3 bases, with 34 bases remaining between them. The CDR3 is made up of 22 amino acids. The CDR3 here is CASSVRAPDQPFTGKRDTEAFF. In DNA, the CDR3 is TGTGCCAGCAGCGTACGGGCGCCGGACCAGCCTTTCACAGGAAAACGGGACACTGAAGCTTTCTTT.

The chain joins TRBV9 to TRBJ2-2; 7 bases align to TRBD1. The junction had 16 bases not matched to a gene; V was cut back by 4 bases and J by 7 bases. The CDR3 runs 17 residues. The germline gives CDR1 SGDLS, CDR2 YYNGEE. CDR3 amino acids: CASSILSGTDNGGELFF. The CDR3 nucleotides are TGTGCCAGCAGCATACTTTCCGGGACAGACAACGGCGGGGAGCTGTTTTTT.

The J gene is TRBJ2-5, the V gene TRBV6-1; tentatively, D is TRBD1 (6 bases). Looked up from germline, CDR1 is MNHNS and CDR2 is SASEGT. There are 15 residues in the CDR3. V was pared by 3 bases and J by 5 bases, with 16 bases between. As DNA, the CDR3 is TGTGCCAGCAGTGAGGGCACAGGGAATTACGAGACCCAGTACTTC. Protein: CASSEGTGNYETQYF.

The chain has TRBV18 and TRBJ2-3, with TRBD1 matching over 7 bases. V lost 3 bases and J lost 6; bases outside the gene matches: 6. CDR1 and CDR2 (germline): KGHSH, LQKENI. There are 14 residues in the CDR3. The CDR3 spells CASSPKTGSDTQYF. In DNA, the CDR3 is TGTGCCAGCTCACCCAAGACAGGGTCCGATACGCAGTATTTT.

The CDR3 DNA reads as TGCGCCAGCAGCCAAGGAACAGGGGAGAGCTCCTACGAGCAGTACTTC. It translates to CASSQGTGESSYEQYF. The chain links TRBV4-1 to TRBJ2-7, with TRBD1 identical over 7 bases. Looked up from germline, CDR1 is MGHRA and CDR2 is YSYEKL. Trimming at V came to 1 base and at J to 0 bases, leaving 6 bases not matched to a gene. CDR3 length: 16 residues.

The J gene is TRBJ1-2, the V gene TRBV20-1; D uncertain. CDR3 length: 11 residues. The V gene's germline CDR1 is DFQATT and CDR2 SNEGSKA (reference sequence). The V gene lost 2 bases and the J gene lost 2 bases, with 3 bases spanning the gap. The CDR3 DNA sequence: TGCAGTGCTAGACTGAACTATGGCTACACCTTC. This codes for CSARLNYGYTF.

The rearrangement links TRBV7-9 to TRBJ2-7, with D maybe TRBD1 (5 bases). Trimming cost V 2 bases and J 3 bases, with 8 bases left between them. Germline CDR1 and CDR2: SEHNR and FQNEAQ (reference sequence). The CDR3 contains 13 residues. CDR3 in DNA: TGTGCCAGCAGCTTAACCACAGGCTACGAGCAGTACTTC. This encodes CASSLTTGYEQYF.

The chain combines TRBV5-8 with TRBJ2-7; no clear D. CDR3 size: 12 residues. CDR1 SGHTS and CDR2 YDEGEE come from the germline V gene. V was cut by 0 bases and J by 6 bases, with 7 bases left in between. The CDR3 is CASSLARSEQYF. In nucleotides, the CDR3 is TGTGCCAGCAGCTTGGCTAGATCCGAGCAGTACTTC.

The chain has TRBV5-4 and TRBJ2-3; TRBD2 matches 12 bases. From germline, CDR1 is SGHNT and CDR2 YYREEE (reference sequence). The J segment lost 2 bases and the V segment lost 0 bases, leaving 4 bases of the junction unmatched. The CDR3 length is 17 residues. Here the CDR3 DNA reads TGTGCCAGCAGCTTGGCGGGACTAGCGGGTGACACAGATACGCAGTATTTT. It is translated as CASSLAGLAGDTDTQYF.

The chain links TRBV3-1 (or the pseudogene TRBV3-2) to TRBJ2-1; D call uncertain. Per germline, CDR1 LGHDT and CDR2 YNNKEL (reference sequence). V gave up 4 bases and J gave up 2 bases, with 9 bases separating them. The CDR3 is made up of 14 amino acids. The CDR3 DNA follows: TGTGCCAGCAGCCTCGTCTCTACCTACAATGAGCAGTTCTTC. It codes for CASSLVSTYNEQFF.

This clone appeared once. The chain links TRBV5-8 to TRBJ1-5; D gene ambiguous. Trimming stripped 0 bases from V and 1 base from J, with 8 bases between. The CDR3 has 15 amino acids. Germline V gene lookup returns CDR1 SGHTS and CDR2 YDEGEE. CDR3 sequence (DNA): TGTGCCAGCAGCTTGGGACAAAGGAGCAATCAGCCCCAGCATTTT. Protein sequence: CASSLGQRSNQPQHF. Complete variable domain (other parts from reference TRBV5-8 and TRBJ1-5): EAGVTQSPTHLIKTRGQQATLRCSPISGHTSVYWYQQALGLGLQFLLWYDEGEERNRGNFPPRFSGRQFPNYSSELNVNALELEDSALYLCASSLGQRSNQPQHFGDGTRLSIL.

The chain links TRBV2 to TRBJ1-5; 7 nucleotides align to TRBD1. V gave up 6 bases and J gave up 7 bases; unmatched junction bases: 6. Germline loops: CDR1 SNHLY, CDR2 FYNNEI. The CDR3 is 13 amino acids. This CDR3 reads CASRLGGRQPQHF. The CDR3 DNA reads as TGTGCCAGCAGATTAGGGGGCCGACAGCCCCAGCATTTT.